A single sample gave rise to the 14 T cell receptor beta chains below, sequenced in a study of T cell responses to AZD1222 COVID-19 vaccine. Measured with immunoSEQ multiplex PCR; TCRdb has only the in-frame clones, and not every one. The repertoire has just under 75,000 clones, around three quarters of them found once; the top ten carry around 50%. This specimen was peripheral blood, taken 28 days after the second AZD1222 dose. These receptors were taken from an adult who received the AZD1222 COVID-19 vaccine.

The V gene is TRBV30, the J gene TRBJ2-6; a possible D gene is TRBD2 (6 bases). With 3 bases removed from V and 1 base from J, the gap between germline ends came to 10 bases. The CDR3 is 15 amino acids. The V gene's germline CDR1 is GTSNPN and CDR2 SVGIG (reference sequence). CDR3 region: CAWRPGGSGANVLTF. In nucleotides, the CDR3 is TGTGCCTGGAGGCCCGGGGGTTCTGGGGCCAACGTCCTGACTTTC. Full variable domain (missing parts from reference TRBV30 and TRBJ2-6): SQTIHQWPATLVQPVGSPLSLECTVEGTSNPNLYWYRQAAGRGLQLLFYSVGIGQISSEVPQNLSASRPQDRQFILSSKKLLLSDSGFYLCAWRPGGSGANVLTFGAGSRLTVL.

The chain is built from TRBV11-2 and TRBJ2-7; no clear D. V dropped 5 bases and J dropped 1 base, with 15 bases sitting between them. Germline values: CDR1 SGHAT, CDR2 FQNNGV. The CDR3 spans 15 residues. CDR3 in DNA: TGTGCCAGCAGCCACCCCGGGCCGATATCCTACGAGCAGTACTTC. Translating it yields CASSHPGPISYEQYF.

There are a few counts of this clone. The chain uses TRBV6-6 and TRBJ1-1; D perhaps matches TRBD1 (5 bases). Germline CDR1 is MNHNY and CDR2 is SVGAGI (reference sequence). The germline V and J ends were trimmed by 7 bases and 3 bases, with 21 bases remaining between them. The CDR3 totals 16 residues. As DNA, the CDR3 is TGTGCCAGCACCAGGGTCGGGTCGGCTGTGGACACTGAAGCTTTCTTT. Translation gives CASTRVGSAVDTEAFF.

This chain joins TRBV18 and TRBJ2-5; no definite D call. Trimming took 5 bases from V and 2 from J, leaving 3 bases between them. The CDR3 is 11 amino acids. The germline V gene encodes CDR1 KGHSH and CDR2 LQKENI. The chain's CDR3 is CASSEQETQYF. The CDR3 DNA reads TGTGCCAGCTCAGAACAAGAGACCCAGTACTTC. The variable domain in full, completed from reference TRBV18 and TRBJ2-5, reads NAGVMQNPRHLVRRRGQEARLRCSPMKGHSHVYWYRQLPEEGLKFMVYLQKENIIDESGMPKERFSAEFPKEGPSILRIQQVVRGDSAAYFCASSEQETQYFGPGTRLLVL.

This rearrangement joins TRBV5-1 to TRBJ2-3, with 9 bases identical to TRBD1. This CDR3 has 14 amino acids. V dropped 3 bases and J dropped 5; count of bases not matched to a gene: 4. Germline V lookup: CDR1 SGHRS, CDR2 YFSETQ. The CDR3 loop is CASSSTGGEDTQYF. CDR3 nucleotides: TGCGCCAGCAGCTCGACAGGGGGGGAAGATACGCAGTATTTT.

CDR3 loop: CASSPASHYEQYF. The DNA of the CDR3 is TGTGCCAGCAGCCCCGCCAGCCACTACGAGCAGTACTTC. The chain is built from TRBV7-8 and TRBJ2-7; D is ambiguous. This CDR3 region has 13 residues. In germline, CDR1 is SGHVS, CDR2 FQNEAQ. Trimming took 5 bases from V and 3 from J, leaving 11 bases between them. The complete variable domain, with remaining parts taken from reference TRBV7-8 and TRBJ2-7, reads GAGVSQSPRYKVAKRGQDVALRCDPISGHVSLFWYQQALGQGPEFLTYFQNEAQLDKSGLPSDRFFAERPEGSVSTLKIQRTQQEDSAVYLCASSPASHYEQYFGPGTRLTVT.

This clone was observed a handful of times. The chain recombines TRBV6-2 or TRBV6-3 with TRBJ2-7, with D perhaps matching TRBD2 (6 bases). Looked up from germline, CDR1 is MNHEY and CDR2 is SVGEGT. This CDR3 is 15 amino acids long. Trimming removed 2 bases from V and 5 bases from J, with 16 bases in between. CDR3 bases: TGTGCCAGCAGTTACGAATCGGGGGAGTGGCACGAGCAGTACTTC. This translates into CASSYESGEWHEQYF.

This clone was seen more than once but under ten times. V usage is TRBV7-7 and J usage is TRBJ2-3, with TRBD2 identical over 7 bases. Germline V gives CDR1 SSHAT, CDR2 FNYEAQ (reference sequence). V gave up 4 bases and J gave up 4 bases; unmatched junction bases: 5. The CDR3 sequence is 14 residues long. The CDR3, as DNA: TGTGCCAGCAGCTACATGGGGGGGGCAGATACGCAGTATTTT. Translated: CASSYMGGADTQYF.

The genes are TRBV28 and TRBJ1-6; tentative D call: TRBD1 (5 bases). Trimming removed 3 bases at V and 6 bases at J, with 15 bases between. Per the germline V gene, CDR1 is MDHEN and CDR2 is SYDVKM. The CDR3 has 16 amino acids. As DNA, the CDR3 is TGTGCCAGCAGTTTGGGGGAGGGAAAGGGTAATTCACCCCTCCACTTT. It codes for CASSLGEGKGNSPLHF.

This rearrangement joins TRBV11-2 to TRBJ1-6, with D hard to call. From germline, CDR1 is SGHAT and CDR2 FQNNGV. Trimming pared 8 bases from V and 11 bases from J, leaving 16 bases between. The CDR3 consists of 13 residues. The CDR3 bases are TGTGCCAGCGCCTATAAGTTCACGACACCCCTCCACTTT. Translating gives CASAYKFTTPLHF.

The CDR3 here is CATSRDFGTDEQFF. CDR3 nucleotide sequence: TGTGCCACCAGCAGAGATTTCGGCACCGATGAGCAGTTCTTC. The J gene is TRBJ2-1, the V gene TRBV15; no clear D. The CDR3 sequence is 14 residues long. V was pared by 0 bases and J by 8 bases, with 11 bases between. Germline V gives CDR1 LNHNV, CDR2 YYDKDF (reference sequence).

The chain has TRBV28 and TRBJ1-2, with TRBD1 as a possible D gene (5 bases). V lost 8 bases to trimming and J lost 0 bases, with 13 bases between them. Looked up from germline, CDR1 is MDHEN and CDR2 is SYDVKM. CDR3 length: 14 residues. The CDR3 region is CASRLGGANYGYTF. Here the CDR3 DNA reads TGTGCCAGCCGTCTGGGGGGAGCTAACTATGGCTACACCTTC.

In DNA, the CDR3 is TGTGCCAGCCCCTGGGAGAATTCACCCCTCCACTTT. It yields the protein CASPWENSPLHF. V and J are TRBV6-5 and TRBJ1-6, with D unclear. From germline, CDR1 is MNHEY and CDR2 SVGAGI. The CDR3 spans 12 residues. V lost 8 bases and J lost 7, with 9 bases in between.

The chain combines TRBV19 with TRBJ2-3; D might be TRBD2 (6 bases). The CDR3 covers 15 residues. The ends were cut back, 6 bases at V and 6 bases at J, with 19 bases in the middle. Germline assignment: CDR1 LNHDA and CDR2 SQIVND (reference sequence). CDR3 region: CASSDFYNGGDTQYF. The CDR3 DNA is TGTGCCAGTAGCGACTTCTACAACGGAGGGGATACGCAGTATTTT.